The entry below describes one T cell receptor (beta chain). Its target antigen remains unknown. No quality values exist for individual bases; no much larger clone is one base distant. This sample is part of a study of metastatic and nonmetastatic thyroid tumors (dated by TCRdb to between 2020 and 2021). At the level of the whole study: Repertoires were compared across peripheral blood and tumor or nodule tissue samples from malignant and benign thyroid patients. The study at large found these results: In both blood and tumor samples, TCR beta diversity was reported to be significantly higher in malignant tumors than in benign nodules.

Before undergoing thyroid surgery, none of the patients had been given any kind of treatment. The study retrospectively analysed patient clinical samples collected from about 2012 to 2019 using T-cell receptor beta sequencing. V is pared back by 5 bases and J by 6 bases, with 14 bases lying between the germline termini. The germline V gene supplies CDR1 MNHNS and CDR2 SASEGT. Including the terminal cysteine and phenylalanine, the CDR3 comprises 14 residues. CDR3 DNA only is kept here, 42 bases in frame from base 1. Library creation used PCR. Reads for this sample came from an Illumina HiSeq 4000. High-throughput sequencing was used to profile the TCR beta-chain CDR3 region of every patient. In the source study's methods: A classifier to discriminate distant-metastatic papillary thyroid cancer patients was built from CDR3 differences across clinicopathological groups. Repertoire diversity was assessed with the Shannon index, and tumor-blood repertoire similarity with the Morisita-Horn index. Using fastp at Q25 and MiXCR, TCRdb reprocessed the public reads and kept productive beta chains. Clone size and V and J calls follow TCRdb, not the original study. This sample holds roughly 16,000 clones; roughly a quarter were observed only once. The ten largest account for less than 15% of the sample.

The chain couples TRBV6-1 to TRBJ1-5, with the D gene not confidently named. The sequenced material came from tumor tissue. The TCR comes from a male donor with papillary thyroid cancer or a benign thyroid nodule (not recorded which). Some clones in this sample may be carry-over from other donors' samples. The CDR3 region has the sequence CASSWIGSVQPQHF. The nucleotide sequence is TGTGCCAGCAGTTGGATAGGGTCGGTTCAGCCCCAGCATTTT.